A selection of T cell receptor beta chains follows, all from one sample in a study of cytomegalovirus exposure and HLA in healthy donors. Sequencing was performed with immunoSEQ multiplex PCR; in TCRdb, only in-frame clones are kept and a portion is missing. The data show approximately 77,000 clones, with roughly 80% seen just once and 4% to 4.5% held by the top ten. Sequencing was carried out using PBMCs. These receptors were obtained from a man aged 40-55 years in good health and CMV-seronegative. Both conserved end residues are part of each CDR3. Each record gives: V gene, D gene, clone size, J gene, CDR3 length, CDR3 DNA, CDR3 protein. The D gene is left open where the match is weak. Some rows mark clone size as missing; the rest say once, few, many or name a class of expanded clone.

>TRBV5-4|TRBD1|.|TRBJ1-5|14
TGTGCCAGCAGCTTAGACAGGGGGAGTCAGCCCCAGCATTTT
CASSLDRGSQPQHF
>TRBV10-3|TRBD2|.|TRBJ2-5|12
TGTGCCAGTAGCGGGGATCAAGAGACCCAGTACTTC
CASSGDQETQYF
>TRBV10-3|TRBD1|.|TRBJ2-1|12
TGTGCCACCGGGACAGGGGGTTATGAGCAGTTCTTC
CATGTGGYEQFF
>TRBV7-2|TRBD2|.|TRBJ2-3|16
TGTGCCAGCAGCTTAGGAGCGGGAGGGCCGACAGATACGCAGTATTTT
CASSLGAGGPTDTQYF
>TRBV7-2|TRBD2|.|TRBJ2-5|16
TGTGCCAGCAGCTTAGAGATAAGCGGGGGGGGAGAGACCCAGTACTTC
CASSLEISGGGETQYF
>TRBV4-2|TRBD2|.|TRBJ2-7|15
TGTGCCAGCAGCCAAGAGGCGGGAGTAACCTACGAGCAGTACTTC
CASSQEAGVTYEQYF
>TRBV4-1|TRBD2|.|TRBJ2-2|16
TGCGCCAGCAGCCAAGCAGCGGGAGGAGGAACCGGGGAGCTGTTTTTT
CASSQAAGGGTGELFF
>TRBV7-8|TRBD1|.|TRBJ2-2|15
TGTGCCAGCAGCTCCCGGGACAGGGGGTCCGGGGAGCTGTTTTTT
CASSSRDRGSGELFF
>TRBV27|TRBD1|.|TRBJ2-6|18
TGTGCCAGCAGTTCTATATCGACAGGGGCCAGTGGGGCCAACGTCCTGACTTTC
CASSSISTGASGANVLTF
>TRBV7-8|.|.|TRBJ2-7|14
TGTGCCAGCAGCTTAACGGCGGGATCCTACGAGCAGTACTTC
CASSLTAGSYEQYF
>TRBV7-8|TRBD2|.|TRBJ2-7|16
TGTGCCAGCAGCACTCCGGGACTAGCGGGAGGCTACGAGCAGTACTTC
CASSTPGLAGGYEQYF
>TRBV18|.|once|TRBJ2-7|13
TGTGCCAGCTCACCACTAGCCGGGAACGAGCAGTACTTC
CASSPLAGNEQYF
>TRBV4-3|TRBD1|few|TRBJ1-1|15
TGCGCCAGCAGCCAAGATCACGGGACAGGGACTGAAGCTTTCTTT
CASSQDHGTGTEAFF
>TRBV5-3|TRBD2|once|TRBJ2-1|16
TGTGCCAGAAAAATCCCGGGACTAGCGGGTCTGAATGAGCAGTTCTTC
CARKIPGLAGLNEQFF
>TRBV30|TRBD1|.|TRBJ1-1|14
TGTGCCTGGAGCCTGGGACAGGTGAACACTGAAGCTTTCTTT
CAWSLGQVNTEAFF
>TRBV27|TRBD2|.|TRBJ2-3|16
TGTGCCAGCAGCCGAACTAGCGGCACTAGCACAGATACGCAGTATTTT
CASSRTSGTSTDTQYF
>TRBV7-9|TRBD1|.|TRBJ1-2|18
TGTGCCAGCAGCTTCCAGACCCCCACGGACAGGGGGCTTAGTGGCTACACCTTC
CASSFQTPTDRGLSGYTF
>TRBV7-3|.|.|TRBJ1-1|13
TGTGCCAGCAGCTTAGGCAGGAACACTGAAGCTTTCTTT
CASSLGRNTEAFF
>TRBV9|.|.|TRBJ2-2|15
TGTGCCAGCAGCCCCCCCCAGGGCCCCACCGGGGAGCTGTTTTTT
CASSPPQGPTGELFF
>TRBV6-1|TRBD1|.|TRBJ2-5|13
TGTGCCAGCAGGGACAGGGGGCGGGAGACCCAGTACTTC
CASRDRGRETQYF
>TRBV28|TRBD2|.|TRBJ2-7|16
TGTGCCAGCAGCCAACCCAGGGGACTAGCGGACTACGAGCAGTACTTC
CASSQPRGLADYEQYF
>TRBV5-1|TRBD1|once|TRBJ2-3|15
TGCGCCAGCAGCTTGGACAGGGGGCGTAAAGATACGCAGTATTTT
CASSLDRGRKDTQYF
>TRBV11-3|.|.|TRBJ2-1|16
TGTGCCAGCAGCTTAGGAACTAGTAGCTCCTACAATGAGCAGTTCTTC
CASSLGTSSSYNEQFF
>TRBV5-1|.|.|TRBJ1-1|12
TGCGCCAGCAGCTTACAGGGAGTTGAAGCTTTCTTT
CASSLQGVEAFF
>TRBV11-3|.|.|TRBJ2-7|13
TGTGCCAGCAGCTTAGATCGGGGGAACGAGCAGTACTTC
CASSLDRGNEQYF
>TRBV5-1|TRBD2|.|TRBJ2-1|16
TGCGCCAGCAGCTTGGAGGGTAGCGGGAGGATCGATGAGCAGTTCTTC
CASSLEGSGRIDEQFF
>TRBV19|.|.|TRBJ2-7|14
TGTGCCAGTAGTCCCCGACACCTCTCCTACGAGCAGTACTTC
CASSPRHLSYEQYF
>TRBV2|.|few|TRBJ1-1|14
TGTGCCAGCAGCGGATTCAGGGTTGGGGCTGAAGCTTTCTTT
CASSGFRVGAEAFF
>TRBV6-6|.|.|TRBJ2-7|14
TGTGCCAGCAGTTACGGAGCGTCATCCTACGAGCAGTACTTC
CASSYGASSYEQYF
>TRBV20-1|.|once|TRBJ2-7|11
TGCAGTGCTAGGAGAGAAATCGAGCAGTACTTC
CSARREIEQYF
>TRBV19|.|.|TRBJ2-3|17
TGTGCCAGTAGTATAGATTGGGTAACAGGAGCTACAGATACGCAGTATTTT
CASSIDWVTGATDTQYF
>TRBV14|TRBD2|.|TRBJ2-1|15
TGTGCCAGCAGCCCCGAGCGGGAGGCCTACAATGAGCAGTTCTTC
CASSPEREAYNEQFF
>TRBV28|.|.|TRBJ2-7|12
TGTGCCAGCAGCCCCGTTTCCTACGAGCAGTACTTC
CASSPVSYEQYF
>TRBV4-1|.|once|TRBJ2-3|14
TGCGCCAGCAGCCATGACTTGGGCACAGATACGCAGTATTTT
CASSHDLGTDTQYF
>TRBV11-2|.|.|TRBJ2-7|15
TGTGCCAGCAGCTCCCAATCAGGCCCCTCCTACGAGCAGTACTTC
CASSSQSGPSYEQYF
>TRBV5-8|.|.|TRBJ1-3|15
TGTGCCAGCAGCTTGGCCCAGATCTCTGGAAACACCATATATTTT
CASSLAQISGNTIYF
>TRBV9|TRBD2|few|TRBJ2-1|18
TGTGCCAGCAGCGTCGAGGGACTAGCGGGAGGATCCTACAATGAGCAGTTCTTC
CASSVEGLAGGSYNEQFF
>TRBV10-3|.|.|TRBJ1-1|13
TGTGCCATCGGGAGGGGGGGCGGCACTGAAGCTTTCTTT
CAIGRGGGTEAFF
>TRBV2|.|.|TRBJ2-1|11
TGTGCCAGCAGCCTCCTGACAAACCCGTTCTTC
CASSLLTNPFF
>TRBV6-6|TRBD1|few|TRBJ2-1|16
TGTGCCAGCAGACGCATGCAGGGGGCGGATTACAATGAGCAGTTCTTC
CASRRMQGADYNEQFF
>TRBV6-6|TRBD1|once|TRBJ1-2|13
TGTGCCAGCCGGGACAGCGCTAACTATGGCTACACCTTC
CASRDSANYGYTF
>TRBV30|.|few|TRBJ1-5|15
TGTGCCTGGAGTGGCGGCAGGGTTCTAGGTCAGCCCCAGCATTTT
CAWSGGRVLGQPQHF
>TRBV2|.|.|TRBJ1-2|13
TGTGCCAGCAGGACACGGGAGGGGAAGACCTACACCTTC
CASRTREGKTYTF
>TRBV12-5|.|.|TRBJ2-1|14
TGTGCTAGTGGTTTGGCCTCGGGGATCAATGAGCAGTTCTTC
CASGLASGINEQFF
>TRBV28|TRBD2|.|TRBJ2-5|15
TGTGCCAGCAGTCTTCTAGCGGGGTGGGGGGAGACCCAGTACTTC
CASSLLAGWGETQYF
>TRBV5-1|TRBD1|.|TRBJ2-7|14
TGCGCCAGCAGCTGGGACAGGAGCTCCTACGAGCAGTACTTC
CASSWDRSSYEQYF
>TRBV7-2|TRBD2|.|TRBJ2-1|19
TGTGCCAGCAGTACCCGGCTAGCGGGAGTCGGGAGCTCCTACAATGAGCAGTTCTTC
CASSTRLAGVGSSYNEQFF
>TRBV15|TRBD1|once|TRBJ2-7|17
TGTGCCACCAGCAGAGATTTCGGGACAGGGAGAACCTACGAGCAGTACTTC
CATSRDFGTGRTYEQYF
>TRBV5-4|TRBD1|few|TRBJ2-2|17
TGTGCCAGCAGCCTAGACTCATGGAGGACAGGGACCGGGGAGCTGTTTTTT
CASSLDSWRTGTGELFF
>TRBV5-1|.|.|TRBJ1-1|14
TGCGCCAGCAGCCCGGTGGGCGGGCACAGTGAAGCTTTCTTT
CASSPVGGHSEAFF